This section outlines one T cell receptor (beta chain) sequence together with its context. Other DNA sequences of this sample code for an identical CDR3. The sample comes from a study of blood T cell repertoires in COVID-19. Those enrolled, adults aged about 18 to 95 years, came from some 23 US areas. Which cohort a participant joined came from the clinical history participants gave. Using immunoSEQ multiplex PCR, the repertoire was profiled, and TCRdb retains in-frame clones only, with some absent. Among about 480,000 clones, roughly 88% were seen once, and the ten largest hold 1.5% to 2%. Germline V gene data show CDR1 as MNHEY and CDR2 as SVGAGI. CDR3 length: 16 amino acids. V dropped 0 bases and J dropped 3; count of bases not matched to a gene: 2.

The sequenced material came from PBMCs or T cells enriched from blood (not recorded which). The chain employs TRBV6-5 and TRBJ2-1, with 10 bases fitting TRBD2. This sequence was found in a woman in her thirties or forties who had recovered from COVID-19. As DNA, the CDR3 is TGTGCCAGCAGTTACTCGGCTAGCGGGAGCTACAATGAGCAGTTCTTC. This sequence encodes CASSYSASGSYNEQFF.